Below, 27 T cell receptor beta chains from the same sample are listed, as sequenced in a study of Ad26.COV2.S vaccination and SARS-CoV-2 variants. Using immunoSEQ multiplex PCR, the repertoire was profiled, and TCRdb retains in-frame clones only, with some absent. The data contain 400,000 to 450,000 clones, less than 95% of them seen just once; the ten biggest clones take up less than 5.5%. Specified treatment: around 19 received Ad26.COV2.S at low or high dose, single or two shots; roughly five received placebo; per-sample allocation not given. Specimen acquisition occurred on day 63 following the initial vaccine or placebo injection. This sample comprised peripheral blood, obtained in a trial of Ad26.COV2.S vaccine versus placebo. All receptors derive from a person aged 18 to 65 who received the Ad26.COV2.S COVID-19 vaccine or a placebo.

The J gene is TRBJ2-1, the V gene TRBV27; 7 nucleotides line up with TRBD2. The CDR3 runs 14 residues. V lost 1 base, J lost 6 bases, and 3 bases stayed unmatched. CDR1 MNHEY and CDR2 SMNVEV come from the germline V gene (reference sequence). The CDR3 region is CASSLWASGNEQFF. DNA for the CDR3: TGTGCCAGCAGTTTATGGGCTAGCGGCAATGAGCAGTTCTTC.

The V and J genes are TRBV6-4 and TRBJ2-1, with D possibly matching TRBD1 (5 bases). Germline V gene data show CDR1 as MRHNA and CDR2 as SNTAGT. The V and J ends lost 6 bases and 1 base respectively, with 10 bases between them. The CDR3 runs to 14 residues. CDR3 sequence (DNA): TGTGCCAGCAGCCCCGCAGGGTCCTACAATGAGCAGTTCTTC. As protein: CASSPAGSYNEQFF.

The chain uses TRBV6-2 or TRBV6-3 and TRBJ2-7; the D gene could be TRBD1 or TRBD2 (7 bases each). CDR1 MNHEY and CDR2 SVGEGT come from the germline V gene. The CDR3 sequence is 15 residues long. V lost 3 bases to trimming and J lost 3 bases, with 15 bases between them. The chain's CDR3 is CASSYSAGQLYEQYF. The CDR3, as DNA: TGTGCCAGCAGTTATTCAGCGGGACAGCTCTACGAGCAGTACTTC.

The chain joins TRBV6-2 or TRBV6-3 to TRBJ1-2, with D perhaps matching TRBD1 (6 bases). Per germline, CDR1 MNHEY and CDR2 SVGEGT. Between the trimmed V and J ends, which lost 5 bases and 4 bases, there was a span of 20 bases. The CDR3 runs to 16 residues. CDR3 loop: CASSQQGSGFVYGYTF. In nucleotides, the CDR3 is TGTGCCAGCAGTCAACAGGGATCAGGTTTTGTCTATGGCTACACCTTC.

The J gene is TRBJ2-5, the V gene TRBV2; no clear D gene. Deletions cut 5 bases from V and 5 bases from J, with 21 bases between. The length of the CDR3 is 16 residues. Germline values: CDR1 SNHLY, CDR2 FYNNEI. CDR3 sequence: CASSSSHRTDRETQYF. CDR3 DNA: TGTGCCAGCAGTTCTTCTCATCGGACGGATCGGGAGACCCAGTACTTC.

V and J are TRBV7-2 and TRBJ1-1, with D hard to call. With 3 bases removed from V and 5 bases from J, the gap between germline ends came to 10 bases. Per the germline V gene, CDR1 is SGHTA and CDR2 is FQGNSA. The CDR3 has 13 amino acids. CDR3 in DNA: TGTGCCAGCAGCTTGAGTTGGAGGACTGAAGCTTTCTTT. Translating gives CASSLSWRTEAFF.

The V gene is TRBV15, the J gene TRBJ1-4; maybe TRBD1 (5 bases). The CDR3 contains 15 residues. The germline V and J ends were trimmed by 4 bases and 8 bases, with 17 bases remaining between them. Looked up from germline, CDR1 is LNHNV and CDR2 is YYDKDF (reference sequence). CDR3: CATSIRGEGGEKLFF. CDR3 DNA: TGTGCCACCAGCATCCGGGGGGAAGGAGGGGAAAAACTGTTTTTT.

The rearrangement links TRBV7-2 to TRBJ2-2; 8 nucleotides match TRBD1. J lost 4 bases, V lost 2 bases, and 3 bases had no gene match. Germline values: CDR1 SGHTA, CDR2 FQGNSA. This CDR3 is built from 15 residues. The CDR3 spells CASSLRGQVTGELFF. In DNA, the CDR3 is TGTGCCAGCAGCTTAAGGGGACAGGTCACCGGGGAGCTGTTTTTT. The variable domain in full, completed from reference TRBV7-2 and TRBJ2-2, reads GAGVSQSPSNKVTEKGKDVELRCDPISGHTALYWYRQSLGQGLEFLIYFQGNSAPDKSGLPSDRFSAERTGGSVSTLTIQRTQQEDSAVYLCASSLRGQVTGELFFGEGSRLTVL.

This chain uses TRBV24-1 with TRBJ2-5, with D possibly matching TRBD1 (5 bases). The CDR3 is 13 amino acids. Trimming took off 9 bases at V and 6 bases at J, with 16 bases between the two ends. Germline lookup yields CDR1 KGHDR and CDR2 SFDVKD. CDR3 in DNA: TGTGCCACCCGTTTTAGGGGAAAGAAGACCCAGTACTTC. Its protein product is CATRFRGKKTQYF.

This clone was seen a single time. The rearrangement uses TRBV7-3 and TRBJ2-1, with 10 positions matching TRBD1. Germline-derived CDR1 and CDR2 are SGHTA and FQGTGA. CDR3 length: 17 residues. J lost 1 base, V lost 6 bases, and 9 bases had no gene match. CDR3 sequence reads: CASSLRQGAYSYNEQFF. The CDR3 coding sequence is TGTGCCAGCAGTTTGAGACAGGGGGCTTATTCCTACAATGAGCAGTTCTTC.

The chain employs TRBV18 and TRBJ1-1; D call uncertain. Trimming took off 5 bases at V and 3 bases at J, with 10 bases between the two ends. Germline V CDR1 and CDR2: KGHSH, LQKENI. This CDR3 has 13 residues. For the CDR3, the DNA is TGTGCCAGCTCAGTCGACTTATACACTGAAGCTTTCTTT. Translated: CASSVDLYTEAFF. Together with reference TRBV18 and TRBJ1-1, the CDR3 gives the full variable domain: NAGVMQNPRHLVRRRGQEARLRCSPMKGHSHVYWYRQLPEEGLKFMVYLQKENIIDESGMPKERFSAEFPKEGPSILRIQQVVRGDSAAYFCASSVDLYTEAFFGQGTRLTVV.

This clone was observed a handful of times. The rearrangement uses TRBV15 and TRBJ1-4; 12 nucleotides line up with TRBD1. The germline gives CDR1 LNHNV, CDR2 YYDKDF (reference sequence). V lost 6 bases to trimming and J lost 9 bases; unmatched junction nucleotides: 8. The CDR3 loop spans 15 amino acids. The CDR3 nucleotides are TGTGCCACCAGGGATCCGGGACAGGGGGCAAAAAAACTGTTTTTT. Translating gives CATRDPGQGAKKLFF.

The chain carries TRBV18 and TRBJ2-7; the match to TRBD2 covers 9 bases. Trimming took 6 bases from V and 2 from J; bases not matched to a gene: 11. Germline CDR1 is KGHSH and CDR2 is LQKENI. The CDR3 has 16 residues. The CDR3 coding sequence is TGTGCCAGCTCCCACCTTGAGGCGGGAGGGGCCTACGAGCAGTACTTC. It encodes CASSHLEAGGAYEQYF.

CDR3 sequence: CATELAAPSTDTQYF. The DNA for the CDR3 is TGTGCCACAGAGCTAGCGGCCCCTAGCACAGATACGCAGTATTTT. The chain carries TRBV6-5 and TRBJ2-3, with 7 bases matching TRBD2. The V gene end was trimmed by 10 bases and the J gene end by 0 bases; junction bases not matched to a gene: 10. Germline lookup yields CDR1 MNHEY and CDR2 SVGAGI. The CDR3 contains 15 residues.

The chain links TRBV9 to TRBJ1-2; tentatively, D is TRBD1 (6 bases). This CDR3 spans 15 amino acids. Trimming removed 4 bases at V and 8 bases at J, with 21 bases between. CDR1 is SGDLS and CDR2 is YYNGEE in the germline V gene. The CDR3 DNA reads TGTGCCAGCAGCACATCTCAGAGGGGGGACCGAGGCTACACCTTC. It is translated as CASSTSQRGDRGYTF.

The V gene is TRBV19, the J gene TRBJ2-1; 13 bases match TRBD2. The CDR3 runs to 17 residues. The J segment lost 0 bases and the V segment lost 8 bases, leaving 7 bases of the junction unmatched. Germline CDR1 is LNHDA and CDR2 is SQIVND (reference sequence). CDR3 sequence (DNA): TGTGCCAGTCGTACTAGCGGGAGGGCCCCCTCCTACAATGAGCAGTTCTTC. Protein product: CASRTSGRAPSYNEQFF.

As for this clone: The same CDR3 can be traced to other DNA sequences in this sample. This rearrangement joins TRBV7-9 to TRBJ1-1; D remains unclear. Trimming cost V 1 base and J 1 base, with 4 bases left between them. Per germline, CDR1 SEHNR and CDR2 FQNEAQ (reference sequence). The CDR3 is made up of 13 amino acids. This CDR3 is CASSLGQNTEAFF. In DNA form, the CDR3 reads TGTGCCAGCAGCTTAGGTCAGAACACTGAAGCTTTCTTT.

The CDR3 sequence: CASSWDRDRGSNSNQPQHF. The CDR3 DNA is TGTGCCAGCAGCTGGGACCGGGACAGGGGATCGAATAGCAATCAGCCCCAGCATTTT. This chain uses TRBV5-8 with TRBJ1-5; 10 nucleotides agree with TRBD1. The junction had 12 bases not matched to a gene; V was cut back by 3 bases and J by 0 bases. From germline, CDR1 is SGHTS and CDR2 YDEGEE. CDR3 length: 19 amino acids. The whole variable domain, filled in from reference TRBV5-8 and TRBJ1-5, reads EAGVTQSPTHLIKTRGQQATLRCSPISGHTSVYWYQQALGLGLQFLLWYDEGEERNRGNFPPRFSGRQFPNYSSELNVNALELEDSALYLCASSWDRDRGSNSNQPQHFGDGTRLSIL.

This clone appeared a few times. V is TRBV10-2 and J is TRBJ2-1; TRBD2 matches 9 bases. This CDR3 region has 18 residues. Trimming cost V 10 bases and J 4 bases; bases outside gene matches: 20. From germline, CDR1 is WSHSY and CDR2 SAAADI. CDR3 nucleotides: TGCGCCACGAAGGGGGCTAGCGGGAATCGAATCGCATACAATGAGCAGTTCTTC. This codes for CATKGASGNRIAYNEQFF.

V and J are TRBV6-2 or TRBV6-3 and TRBJ1-2; D ambiguous. Between the trimmed V and J ends, which lost 3 bases and 4 bases, there was a span of 9 bases. Germline V lookup: CDR1 MNHEY, CDR2 SVGEGT. The CDR3 length is 13 residues. The DNA of the CDR3 is TGTGCCAGCAGTTATGCCGACGTCTATGGCTACACCTTC. Protein sequence: CASSYADVYGYTF.

The chain joins TRBV9 to TRBJ2-7, with 10 bases lining up with TRBD1. V was pared by 0 bases and J by 7 bases, with 1 base of the junction left unmatched. The germline gives CDR1 SGDLS, CDR2 YYNGEE. This CDR3 is 13 amino acids long. For the CDR3, the DNA is TGTGCCAGCAGCGTAGGGGACAGGGGTGAGCAGTACTTC. This gives the protein CASSVGDRGEQYF.

This chain links TRBV24-1 with TRBJ2-2; 9 nucleotides align to TRBD1. This CDR3 has 15 amino acids. V lost 3 bases to trimming and J lost 7 bases; unmatched junction nucleotides: 5. Germline V lookup: CDR1 KGHDR, CDR2 SFDVKD. The CDR3 region is CATSDPGQGFGELFF. Written as DNA, the CDR3 is TGTGCCACCAGTGATCCGGGACAGGGTTTCGGGGAGCTGTTTTTT.

The gene calls are TRBV27 and TRBJ1-1; D remains ambiguous. Trimming left V 6 bases short and J 5 bases short, with 19 bases between. This CDR3 spans 15 amino acids. Germline V gene lookup returns CDR1 MNHEY and CDR2 SMNVEV (reference sequence). CDR3 residues: CASSPRGGRLTEAFF. The CDR3, as DNA: TGTGCCAGCAGCCCCCGAGGAGGAAGATTAACTGAAGCTTTCTTT.

J is TRBJ2-7 and V is TRBV13, with D perhaps matching TRBD1 or TRBD2 (5 bases each). Germline V gene sequence: CDR1 PRHDT, CDR2 FYEKMQ (reference sequence). V gave up 4 bases and J gave up 2 bases, with 12 bases separating them. The CDR3 contains 14 residues. CDR3: CASSSPGLAYEQYF. CDR3 coding DNA: TGTGCCAGCAGCTCCCCGGGGCTCGCCTACGAGCAGTACTTC. The full variable domain, completed using reference TRBV13 and TRBJ2-7, is AAGVIQSPRHLIKEKRETATLKCYPIPRHDTVYWYQQGPGQDPQFLISFYEKMQSDKGSIPDRFSAQQFSDYHSELNMSSLELGDSALYFCASSSPGLAYEQYFGPGTRLTVT.

The chain recombines TRBV5-1 with TRBJ2-1; possible D gene TRBD2, 5 bases. The CDR3 length is 14 residues. Germline CDR1 SGHRS, CDR2 YFSETQ. V was cut by 4 bases and J by 7 bases, with 15 bases left in between. In DNA form, the CDR3 reads TGCGCCAGCAGCCGTACACGAGGGCTAAATGAGCAGTTCTTC. Protein product: CASSRTRGLNEQFF.

The chain has TRBV30 and TRBJ1-1; 7 nucleotides agree with TRBD1. This CDR3 is built from 16 residues. CDR1 is GTSNPN and CDR2 is SVGIG in the germline V gene (reference sequence). V shed 4 bases, J shed 0 bases, and the junction held 11 bases outside the gene matches. The CDR3 nucleotides are TGTGCCTGGACCCCCCCGGGGACAGCATTGAACACTGAAGCTTTCTTT. Protein: CAWTPPGTALNTEAFF.

The genes are TRBV7-2 and TRBJ2-5, with D perhaps TRBD1 (5 bases). The germline V and J ends were trimmed by 3 bases and 5 bases, with 13 bases remaining between them. The CDR3 sequence is 14 residues long. Looked up from germline, CDR1 is SGHTA and CDR2 is FQGNSA. For the CDR3, the DNA is TGTGCCAGCAGCTTGCAACAGGTGTGGGAGACCCAGTACTTC. It is translated as CASSLQQVWETQYF.